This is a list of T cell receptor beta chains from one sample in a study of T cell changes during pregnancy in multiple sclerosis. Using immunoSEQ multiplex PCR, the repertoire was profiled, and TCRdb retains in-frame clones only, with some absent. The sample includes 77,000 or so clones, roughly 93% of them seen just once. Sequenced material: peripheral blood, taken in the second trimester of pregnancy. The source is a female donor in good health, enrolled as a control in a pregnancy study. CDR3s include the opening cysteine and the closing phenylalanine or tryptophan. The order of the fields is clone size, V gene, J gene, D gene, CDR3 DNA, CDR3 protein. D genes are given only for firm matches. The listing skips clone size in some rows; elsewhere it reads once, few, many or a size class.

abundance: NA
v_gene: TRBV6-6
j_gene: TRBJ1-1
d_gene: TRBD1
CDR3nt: TGTGCCAGCAGTTACGGTGGACAGGGGAACACTGAAGCTTTCTTT
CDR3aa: CASSYGGQGNTEAFF

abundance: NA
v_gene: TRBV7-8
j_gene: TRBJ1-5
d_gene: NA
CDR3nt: TGTGCCAGCAGCCCACGTCCGATGGGGGCTGATGAGCCCCAGCATTTT
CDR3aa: CASSPRPMGADEPQHF

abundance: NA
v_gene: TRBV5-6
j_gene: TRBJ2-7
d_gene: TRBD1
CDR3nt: TGTGCCAGCAGCAGGCGACAGGGAAAAATCGAGCAGTACTTC
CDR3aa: CASSRRQGKIEQYF

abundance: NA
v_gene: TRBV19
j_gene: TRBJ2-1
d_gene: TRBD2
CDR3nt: TGTGCCAGTAGGGCGGGGGTAACCTACAATGAGCAGTTCTTC
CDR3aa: CASRAGVTYNEQFF

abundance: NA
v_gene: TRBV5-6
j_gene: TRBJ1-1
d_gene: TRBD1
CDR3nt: TGTGCCAGCAGCCAGGGGACAGGACCGAACACTGAAGCTTTCTTT
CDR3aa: CASSQGTGPNTEAFF

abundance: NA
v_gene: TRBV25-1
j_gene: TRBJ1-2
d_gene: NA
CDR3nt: TGTGCCAGCAGTGAAGTCGACAGAAATGATGGCTACACCTTC
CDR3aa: CASSEVDRNDGYTF

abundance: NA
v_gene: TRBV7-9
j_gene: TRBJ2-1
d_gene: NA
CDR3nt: TGTGCCAGCAGCTTAGCGGTGGGGTCCCAGGGTATGGATGAGCAGTTCTTC
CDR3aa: CASSLAVGSQGMDEQFF

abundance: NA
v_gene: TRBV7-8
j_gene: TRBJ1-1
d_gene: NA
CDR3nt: TGTGCCAGCAGCTTAAGACACCCCAACACTGAAGCTTTCTTT
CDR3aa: CASSLRHPNTEAFF

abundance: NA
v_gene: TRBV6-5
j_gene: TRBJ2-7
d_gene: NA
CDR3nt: TGTGCCAGCAGTTCACGCCGAGACGAGCAGTACTTC
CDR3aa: CASSSRRDEQYF

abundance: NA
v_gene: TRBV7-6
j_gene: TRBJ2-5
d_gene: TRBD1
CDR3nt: TGTGCCAGCAGCAACCCCTACAGGGGCCGAGAGACCCAGTACTTC
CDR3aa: CASSNPYRGRETQYF

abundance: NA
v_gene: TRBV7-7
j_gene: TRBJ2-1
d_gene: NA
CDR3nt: TGTGCTAGCAGCTTACAGGGTTCTTTCAATGAGCAGTTCTTC
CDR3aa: CASSLQGSFNEQFF

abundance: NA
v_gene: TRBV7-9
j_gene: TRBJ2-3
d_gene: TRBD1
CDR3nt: TGTGCCAGCAGCTCCATGGGACAGGTGACAGATACGCAGTATTTT
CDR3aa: CASSSMGQVTDTQYF

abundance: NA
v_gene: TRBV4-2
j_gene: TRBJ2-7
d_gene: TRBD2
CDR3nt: TGTGCCAGCAGCCAAGTCTTAGCGGGCACTTCCTACGAGCAGTACTTC
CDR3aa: CASSQVLAGTSYEQYF

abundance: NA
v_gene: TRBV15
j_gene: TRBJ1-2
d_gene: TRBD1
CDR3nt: TGTGCCACCAGCGCCGTAGGGGTAACAGGGGATTCTGGCTACACCTTC
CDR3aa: CATSAVGVTGDSGYTF

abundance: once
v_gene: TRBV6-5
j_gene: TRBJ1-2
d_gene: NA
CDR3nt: TGTGCCAGCAGTTACGGCCGGGGGGTTAACTATGGCTACACCTTC
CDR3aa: CASSYGRGVNYGYTF

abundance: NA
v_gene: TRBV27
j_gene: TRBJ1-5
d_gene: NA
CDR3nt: TGTGCCAGCAGTTTCAGGAATCAGCCCCAGCATTTT
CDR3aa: CASSFRNQPQHF

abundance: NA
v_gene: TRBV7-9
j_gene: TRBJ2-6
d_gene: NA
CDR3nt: TGTGCCAGCAGCTTAGGTTCGGCCAGGGGCAGGGCCAACGTCCTGACTTTC
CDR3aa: CASSLGSARGRANVLTF

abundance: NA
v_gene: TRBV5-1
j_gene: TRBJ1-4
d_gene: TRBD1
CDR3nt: TGCGCCAGCAGGGAGGACAGGGTGAATGAAAAACTGTTTTTT
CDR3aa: CASREDRVNEKLFF

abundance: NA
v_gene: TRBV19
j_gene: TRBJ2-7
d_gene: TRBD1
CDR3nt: TGTGCCGACCCCCAGGGACAGGCAAGCTCCTACGAGCAGTACTTC
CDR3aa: CADPQGQASSYEQYF

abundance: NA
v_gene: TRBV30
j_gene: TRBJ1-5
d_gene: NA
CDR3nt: TGTGCCTGGACCGGGAGTTTTGGTCAGCCCCAGCATTTT
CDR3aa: CAWTGSFGQPQHF

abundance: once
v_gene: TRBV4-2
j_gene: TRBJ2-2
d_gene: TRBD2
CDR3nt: TGTGCCAGCAGCCAAGGGGGAGGGCGAGCGGGGGCCTCGAGGACCGGGGAGCTGTTTTTT
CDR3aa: CASSQGGGRAGASRTGELFF

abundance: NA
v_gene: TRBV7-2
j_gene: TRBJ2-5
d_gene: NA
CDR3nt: TGTGCCAGCAGCTTACGTTCCAGAGGGGAGACCCAGTACTTC
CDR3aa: CASSLRSRGETQYF

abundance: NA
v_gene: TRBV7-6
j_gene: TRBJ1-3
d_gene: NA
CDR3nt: TGTGCCAGCAGCCCCCCAGGGTCCGGAAACACCATATATTTT
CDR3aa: CASSPPGSGNTIYF

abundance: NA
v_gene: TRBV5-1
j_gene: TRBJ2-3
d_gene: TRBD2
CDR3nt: TGCGCCAGCAGCTTGGCGTTAGCGGGGAGCACAGATACGCAGTATTTT
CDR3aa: CASSLALAGSTDTQYF

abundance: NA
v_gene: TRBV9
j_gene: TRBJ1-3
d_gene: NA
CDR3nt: TGTGCCAGCAGCGTAGACCCGGGAGGGACTGGAAACACCATATATTTT
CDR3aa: CASSVDPGGTGNTIYF

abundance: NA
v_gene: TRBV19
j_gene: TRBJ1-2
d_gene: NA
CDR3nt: TGTGCCAGTAGTATAGAGGCAGGGAACTATGGCTACACCTTC
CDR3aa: CASSIEAGNYGYTF

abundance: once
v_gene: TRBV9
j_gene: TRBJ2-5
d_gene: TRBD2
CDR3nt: TGTGCCAGCAGCCAGCGGGGGGCCCTTACCTCCCAAGAGACCCAGTACTTC
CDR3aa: CASSQRGALTSQETQYF

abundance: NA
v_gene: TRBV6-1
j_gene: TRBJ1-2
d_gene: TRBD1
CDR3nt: TGTGCCAGCACCCGGGACAGAGCTAACTATGGCTACACCTTC
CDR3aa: CASTRDRANYGYTF

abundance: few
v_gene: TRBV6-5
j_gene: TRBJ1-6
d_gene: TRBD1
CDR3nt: TGTGCCAGCAGACCACAGGGGGTAAATAATTCACCCCTCCACTTT
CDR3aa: CASRPQGVNNSPLHF

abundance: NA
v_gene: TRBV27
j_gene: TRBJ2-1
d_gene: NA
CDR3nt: TGTGCCAGCTCTTTCGTCAATGAGCAGTTCTTC
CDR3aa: CASSFVNEQFF

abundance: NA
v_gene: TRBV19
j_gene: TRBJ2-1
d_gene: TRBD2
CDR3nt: TGTGCCAGTAAAGGGGTAGCGGGGGGCGGTGATGAGCAGTTCTTC
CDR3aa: CASKGVAGGGDEQFF

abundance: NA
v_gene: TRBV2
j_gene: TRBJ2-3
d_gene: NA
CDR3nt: TGTGCCAGCAGCCGGGGGTTGAGGGATACGCAGTATTTT
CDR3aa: CASSRGLRDTQYF

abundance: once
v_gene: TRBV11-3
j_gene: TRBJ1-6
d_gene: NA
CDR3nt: TGTGCCAGCAGCTTAGATCAATACTACGGCGGTTCACCCCTCCACTTT
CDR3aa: CASSLDQYYGGSPLHF

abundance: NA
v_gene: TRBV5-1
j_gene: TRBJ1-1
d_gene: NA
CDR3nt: TGCGCCAGCAGCCCCCGACAGGTAACTAACACTGAAGCTTTCTTT
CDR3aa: CASSPRQVTNTEAFF

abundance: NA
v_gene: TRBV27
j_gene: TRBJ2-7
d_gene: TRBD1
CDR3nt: TGTGCCAGCAGGTGGACAGGACAGGACGAGCAGTACTTC
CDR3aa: CASRWTGQDEQYF

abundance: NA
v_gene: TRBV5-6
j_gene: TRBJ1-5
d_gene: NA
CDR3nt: TGTGCCAGCAGCTTGGGTACAGGGAAAGGTCAGCCCCAGCATTTT
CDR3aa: CASSLGTGKGQPQHF

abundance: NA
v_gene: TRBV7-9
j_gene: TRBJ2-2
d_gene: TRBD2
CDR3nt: TGTGCCAGCAGCCTCCCTCGGGGGGGGCAAGCCGGGGAGCTGTTTTTT
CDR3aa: CASSLPRGGQAGELFF

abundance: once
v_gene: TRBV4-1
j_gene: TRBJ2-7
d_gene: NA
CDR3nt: TGCGCCAGCAGCCAAGTACTCGGACAGAGCTCCTACGAGCAGTACTTC
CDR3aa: CASSQVLGQSSYEQYF

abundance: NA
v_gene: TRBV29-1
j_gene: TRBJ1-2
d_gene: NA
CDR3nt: TGCAGCGCTGACCCGACAGACGGCTACACCTTC
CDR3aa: CSADPTDGYTF

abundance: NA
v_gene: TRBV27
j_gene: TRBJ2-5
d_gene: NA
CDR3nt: TGTGCCAGCAGTTTAACGGGACAACAAGAGACCCAGTACTTC
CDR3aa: CASSLTGQQETQYF

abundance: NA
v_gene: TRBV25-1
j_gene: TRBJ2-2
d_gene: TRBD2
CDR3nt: TGTGCCAGCAGTGACCCGGGACTAACGAGCACCGGGGAGCTGTTTTTT
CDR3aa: CASSDPGLTSTGELFF

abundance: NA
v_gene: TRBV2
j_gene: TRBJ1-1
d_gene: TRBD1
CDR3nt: TGTGCCAGCACTAAGGACAGGGGGCGGACTGAAGCTTTCTTT
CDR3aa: CASTKDRGRTEAFF

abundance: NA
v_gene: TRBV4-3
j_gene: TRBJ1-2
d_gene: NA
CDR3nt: TGCGCCAGCAGCCAAGATCGACGGACAGTGAACTATGGCTACACCTTC
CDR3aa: CASSQDRRTVNYGYTF

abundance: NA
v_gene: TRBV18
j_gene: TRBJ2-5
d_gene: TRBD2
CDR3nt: TGTGCCAGCTCACCACCCAGCGGGGGCTGGTTGGAGACCCAGTACTTC
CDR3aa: CASSPPSGGWLETQYF

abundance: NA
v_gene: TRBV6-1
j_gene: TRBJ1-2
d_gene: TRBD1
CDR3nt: TGTGCCAGCAGCGAAAGGAGGACAGGGGTGGATGGCTACACCTTC
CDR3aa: CASSERRTGVDGYTF

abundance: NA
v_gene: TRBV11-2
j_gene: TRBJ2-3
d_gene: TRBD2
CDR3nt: TGTGCCAGCAGGGGATTGCGGGGGAAGGATACGCAGTATTTT
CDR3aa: CASRGLRGKDTQYF

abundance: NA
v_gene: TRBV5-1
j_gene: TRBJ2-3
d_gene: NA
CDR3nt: TGCGCCAGCAGCTTAGCGGATCCGACAGATACGCAGTATTTT
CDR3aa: CASSLADPTDTQYF

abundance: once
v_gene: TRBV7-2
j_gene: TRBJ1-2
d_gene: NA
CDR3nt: TGTGCCAGCAGCTTGGGGGGGGATAATGGCTACACCTTC
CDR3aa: CASSLGGDNGYTF